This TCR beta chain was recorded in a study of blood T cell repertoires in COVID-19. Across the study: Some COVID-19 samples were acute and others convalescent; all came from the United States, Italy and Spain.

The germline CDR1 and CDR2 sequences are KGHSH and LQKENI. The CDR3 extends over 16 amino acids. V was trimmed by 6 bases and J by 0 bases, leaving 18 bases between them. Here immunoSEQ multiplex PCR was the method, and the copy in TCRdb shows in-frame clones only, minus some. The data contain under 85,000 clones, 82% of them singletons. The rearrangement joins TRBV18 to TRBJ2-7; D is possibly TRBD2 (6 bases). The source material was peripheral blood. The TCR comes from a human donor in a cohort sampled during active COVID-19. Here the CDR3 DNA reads TGTGCCAGCTCCTTTATCGGGGCCGGGAGCTCCTACGAGCAGTACTTC. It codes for CASSFIGAGSSYEQYF. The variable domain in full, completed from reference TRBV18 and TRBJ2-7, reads NAGVMQNPRHLVRRRGQEARLRCSPMKGHSHVYWYRQLPEEGLKFMVYLQKENIIDESGMPKERFSAEFPKEGPSILRIQQVVRGDSAAYFCASSFIGAGSSYEQYFGPGTRLTVT.